This entry lists 16 T cell receptor beta chains sequenced from one sample in a study of T cell responses to AZD1222 COVID-19 vaccine. Some clones are missing from TCRdb's copy, which holds only in-frame ones; the method was immunoSEQ multiplex PCR. The sample carries about 84,000 clones, around 90% recorded once. The sequencing used peripheral blood, collected 28 days after the second AZD1222 dose. The source of these receptors is an adult who received the AZD1222 COVID-19 vaccine.

This clone was observed a single time. The rearrangement links TRBV11-2 to TRBJ2-7, with D possibly matching TRBD1 (5 bases). Per germline, CDR1 SGHAT and CDR2 FQNNGV. Trimming pared 2 bases from V and 4 bases from J, leaving 15 bases between. The CDR3 extends over 15 amino acids. The CDR3 loop is CASSLRRQGGYEQYF. For the CDR3, the DNA is TGTGCCAGCAGCTTACGAAGGCAGGGTGGATACGAGCAGTACTTC.

The chain carries TRBV5-1 and TRBJ1-2; D is unresolved. Germline-derived CDR1 and CDR2 are SGHRS and YFSETQ. The CDR3 totals 15 residues. Trimming took 0 bases from V and 0 from J, leaving 9 bases between them. DNA of the CDR3: TGCGCCAGCAGCTTGGTCCCCTCGTCTAACTATGGCTACACCTTC. Translation: CASSLVPSSNYGYTF.

The chain is built from TRBV9 and TRBJ1-5, with 7 bases that match TRBD1. The J segment lost 5 bases and the V segment lost 2 bases, leaving 1 base of the junction unmatched. The CDR3 runs to 13 residues. Germline V lookup: CDR1 SGDLS, CDR2 YYNGEE. The CDR3 DNA sequence: TGTGCCAGCAGCGTTCAGGGGGATCAGCCCCAGCATTTT. This gives the protein CASSVQGDQPQHF.

The V gene is TRBV7-9, the J gene TRBJ1-2; tentative D call: TRBD1 (5 bases). Germline CDR1 and CDR2: SEHNR and FQNEAQ (reference sequence). Between the trimmed V and J ends, which lost 1 base and 4 bases, there was a span of 16 bases. There are 16 residues in the CDR3. In nucleotides, the CDR3 is TGTGCCAGCAGCTTAGAGGGGTACAGTGACCTCTATGGCTACACCTTC. Translation gives CASSLEGYSDLYGYTF.

V and J are TRBV5-1 and TRBJ2-1, with unresolved D. The V gene's germline CDR1 is SGHRS and CDR2 YFSETQ. V was shortened by 4 bases and J by 0 bases, with 17 bases between the two germline ends. The CDR3 runs to 17 residues. CDR3 nucleotides: TGCGCCAGCAGCCCACGGGCGGACCCCGGCTCCTACAATGAGCAGTTCTTC. Amino acids: CASSPRADPGSYNEQFF.

The chain couples TRBV7-2 to TRBJ2-2, with D unclear. Germline CDR1 reads SGHTA; CDR2 reads FQGNSA. V gave up 5 bases and J gave up 2 bases, with 6 bases separating them. The CDR3 covers 13 residues. CDR3 sequence (DNA): TGTGCCAGCAGCGCCCCTAACACCGGGGAGCTGTTTTTT. As protein: CASSAPNTGELFF.

This clone was seen a few times. The chain carries TRBV18 and TRBJ2-2; D gene ambiguous. Per the germline V gene, CDR1 is KGHSH and CDR2 is LQKENI. This CDR3 spans 14 amino acids. V was shortened by 0 bases and J by 1 base, with 3 bases between the two germline ends. In DNA form, the CDR3 reads TGTGCCAGCTCACCACCGAAGAACACCGGGGAGCTGTTTTTT. Translated: CASSPPKNTGELFF. The full variable domain, rest sourced from reference TRBV18 and TRBJ2-2, is NAGVMQNPRHLVRRRGQEARLRCSPMKGHSHVYWYRQLPEEGLKFMVYLQKENIIDESGMPKERFSAEFPKEGPSILRIQQVVRGDSAAYFCASSPPKNTGELFFGEGSRLTVL.

This clone was found a few times. The V gene is TRBV7-8, the J gene TRBJ2-7; no clear D. CDR3 size: 15 residues. The germline CDR1 and CDR2 sequences are SGHVS and FQNEAQ. V was shortened by 0 bases and J by 2 bases, with 11 bases between the two germline ends. The CDR3 sequence is CASSLAYASAYEQYF. As DNA, the CDR3 is TGTGCCAGCAGCTTAGCCTACGCGAGCGCCTACGAGCAGTACTTC.

The chain is built from TRBV3-1 (or the pseudogene TRBV3-2) and TRBJ2-5; maybe TRBD2 (5 bases). The CDR3 contains 14 residues. CDR1 LGHDT and CDR2 YNNKEL come from the germline V gene (reference sequence). The V end lost 4 bases, the J end lost 3 bases, and 12 bases lay between the germline ends. CDR3 DNA: TGTGCCAGCAGCCCCCGGGGTCCTGAAGAGACCCAGTACTTC. Amino acid sequence: CASSPRGPEETQYF.

V is TRBV5-1 and J is TRBJ1-2, with a possible D match to TRBD1 (5 bases). The CDR3 is made up of 15 amino acids. V lost 5 bases and J 5 bases, leaving 19 bases between the germline ends. The V gene's germline CDR1 is SGHRS and CDR2 YFSETQ. Here the CDR3 reads CASSPGLGGAYGYTF. Here the CDR3 DNA reads TGCGCCAGCAGTCCAGGGCTCGGCGGGGCGTATGGCTACACCTTC.

This chain joins TRBV6-5 and TRBJ1-5; perhaps TRBD1 as D (6 bases). CDR1 and CDR2 from the germline V gene are MNHEY and SVGAGI. CDR3 length: 13 residues. Between the trimmed V and J ends, which lost 6 bases and 7 bases, there was a span of 13 bases. CDR3 in DNA: TGTGCCAGCAGCTCAGGGGTACGGCAGCCCCAGCATTTT. Its protein is CASSSGVRQPQHF.

The CDR3 loop reads CASSPDRAGNTIYF. The CDR3 region has the DNA TGTGCCAGCTCCCCTGACAGGGCTGGAAACACCATATATTTT. This chain connects TRBV18 to TRBJ1-3; the match to TRBD1 covers 7 bases. The CDR3 sequence is 14 residues long. The germline gives CDR1 KGHSH, CDR2 LQKENI. V was pared by 6 bases and J by 2 bases, with 4 bases of the junction left unmatched.

The chain combines TRBV3-1 (or the pseudogene TRBV3-2) with TRBJ1-5; D is unresolved. Germline V gives CDR1 LGHDT, CDR2 YNNKEL (reference sequence). This CDR3 is 14 amino acids long. Trimming removed 8 bases from V and 0 bases from J, with 11 bases in between. CDR3 amino acids: CASGPDGSNQPQHF. The CDR3 DNA reads TGTGCCAGCGGACCGGACGGTAGCAATCAGCCCCAGCATTTT.

The rearrangement joins TRBV7-3 to TRBJ1-1; a possible D gene is TRBD1 (6 bases). The CDR3 has 14 amino acids. The germline gives CDR1 SGHTA, CDR2 FQGTGA. The V and J ends lost 5 bases and 5 bases respectively, with 15 bases between them. The CDR3, as DNA: TGTGCCAGCAGCAAATACACAGGGCCTACTGAAGCTTTCTTT. Amino acids: CASSKYTGPTEAFF.

The chain couples TRBV15 to TRBJ1-5; no clear D. Trimming left V 1 base short and J 5 bases short, with 9 bases between. Germline CDR1 LNHNV, CDR2 YYDKDF (reference sequence). CDR3 size: 14 residues. The CDR3 DNA follows: TGTGCCACCAGCAGAGCGCAGGCCCATCAGCCCCAGCATTTT. Translation gives CATSRAQAHQPQHF. Supplemented by reference TRBV15 and TRBJ1-5, the full variable domain reads DAMVIQNPRYQVTQFGKPVTLSCSQTLNHNVMYWYQQKSSQAPKLLFHYYDKDFNNEADTPDNFQSRRPNTSFCFLDIRSPGLGDTAMYLCATSRAQAHQPQHFGDGTRLSIL.

The V call is TRBV2, the J call TRBJ1-1; 7 nucleotides line up with TRBD1. Trimming removed 4 bases from V and 1 base from J; junction bases left unmatched: 6. The CDR3 consists of 15 residues. Germline CDR1 is SNHLY and CDR2 is FYNNEI. The CDR3, as DNA: TGTGCCAGCAGTGGCGACGGACAGGCGAACACTGAAGCTTTCTTT. Translating it yields CASSGDGQANTEAFF.